This T cell receptor beta chain was identified in a study of identical twins. General study points: The more abundant beta clonotypes in cord blood had fewer insertions, and memory repertoires did not show this.

Trimming left V 4 bases short and J 10 bases short, with 16 bases between. The V gene's germline CDR1 is LNHDA and CDR2 SQIVND (reference sequence). CDR3 length: 14 amino acids. Concerning this clonotype itself: Antigen unknown.

TCRdb recomputed calls from the 5' RACE reads with MiXCR, one row per CDR3 protein. The sample has about 690,000 distinct CDR3 sequences; less than 25% are singletons. The same sample was also studied in work on T cells expressing NK-cell markers. This second report adds: The sequencing cohort of eight donors included seven HCMV-seropositive individuals and one seronegative individual.

Sequenced input: PBMCs. The chain joins TRBV19 to TRBJ1-4; D is perhaps TRBD1 (5 bases). The TCR comes from a woman aged 18-30 years in good health. The CDR3 DNA is TGTGCCAGTAGTAAGGGGACCTATGAAGGAAAACTGTTTTTT. This encodes CASSKGTYEGKLFF.